These T cell receptor beta chains were read from a single sample in a study of beta chain features in type 1 diabetes. The repertoire was sequenced with immunoSEQ multiplex PCR; TCRdb's copy has only in-frame clones and lacks some. Altogether 350,000 or so clones are present, roughly 21% being singletons, with the ten largest covering under 0.05%. The sample was naive CD4+ T cells from blood. Receptors originate from a woman younger than 30 in good health. The CDR3 runs from the conserved cysteine through the conserved F or W. D genes are given only for firm matches. Clone size is stated in some rows and not others, as once, few, many or a class when expanded.

cdr3_length: 13; d_call: NA; clone_size: NA; v_call: TRBV5-1; j_call: TRBJ2-3; cdr3_aa: CASSSLLGDTQYF; cdr3_nt: TGCGCCAGCAGCTCCCTTCTCGGAGATACGCAGTATTTT
cdr3_length: 16; d_call: TRBD2; clone_size: few; v_call: TRBV7-2; j_call: TRBJ2-5; cdr3_aa: CASSLALAGGQETQYF; cdr3_nt: TGTGCCAGCAGCTTAGCGCTAGCGGGGGGGCAGGAGACCCAGTACTTC
cdr3_length: 15; d_call: TRBD1; clone_size: few; v_call: TRBV18; j_call: TRBJ2-5; cdr3_aa: CASSPPAQGAQTQYF; cdr3_nt: TGTGCCAGCTCACCGCCGGCACAGGGGGCACAGACCCAGTACTTC
cdr3_length: 15; d_call: TRBD1; clone_size: few; v_call: TRBV30; j_call: TRBJ1-2; cdr3_aa: CAWRVTGGPVGGYTF; cdr3_nt: TGTGCCTGGAGGGTAACAGGGGGCCCCGTAGGGGGCTACACCTTC
cdr3_length: 16; d_call: TRBD1; clone_size: few; v_call: TRBV7-8; j_call: TRBJ1-2; cdr3_aa: CASSGRTGGWIYGYTF; cdr3_nt: TGTGCCAGCAGCGGTCGGACAGGGGGATGGATCTATGGCTACACCTTC
cdr3_length: 14; d_call: TRBD1; clone_size: NA; v_call: TRBV7-3; j_call: TRBJ2-7; cdr3_aa: CASSPGTGTYEQYF; cdr3_nt: TGTGCCAGCAGCCCCGGGACAGGGACCTACGAGCAGTACTTC
cdr3_length: 15; d_call: NA; clone_size: NA; v_call: TRBV5-1; j_call: TRBJ2-5; cdr3_aa: CASSPGDRSQETQYF; cdr3_nt: TGCGCCAGCAGCCCCGGGGATCGATCCCAAGAGACCCAGTACTTC
cdr3_length: 14; d_call: NA; clone_size: NA; v_call: TRBV7-3; j_call: TRBJ1-1; cdr3_aa: CASSPGSMNTEAFF; cdr3_nt: TGTGCCAGCAGCCCGGGGAGTATGAACACTGAAGCTTTCTTT
cdr3_length: 15; d_call: TRBD2; clone_size: NA; v_call: TRBV30; j_call: TRBJ2-3; cdr3_aa: CAWSVASGSPDTQYF; cdr3_nt: TGTGCCTGGAGTGTAGCTAGCGGGAGCCCAGATACGCAGTATTTT
cdr3_length: 13; d_call: NA; clone_size: few; v_call: TRBV7-3; j_call: TRBJ1-2; cdr3_aa: CASSYLQGTGYTF; cdr3_nt: TGTGCCAGCAGTTACCTACAGGGTACTGGCTACACCTTC
cdr3_length: 15; d_call: NA; clone_size: few; v_call: TRBV5-1; j_call: TRBJ2-2; cdr3_aa: CASSLAGLNTGELFF; cdr3_nt: TGCGCCAGCAGCTTGGCGGGGTTGAACACCGGGGAGCTGTTTTTT
cdr3_length: 15; d_call: NA; clone_size: NA; v_call: TRBV5-1; j_call: TRBJ2-1; cdr3_aa: CASARTGMGVDEQFF; cdr3_nt: TGCGCCAGCGCCCGGACGGGGATGGGTGTCGATGAGCAGTTCTTC
cdr3_length: 17; d_call: TRBD2; clone_size: NA; v_call: TRBV7-9; j_call: TRBJ2-3; cdr3_aa: CASSYGRAGASTDTQYF; cdr3_nt: TGTGCCAGCAGCTACGGACGAGCGGGAGCTAGCACAGATACGCAGTATTTT
cdr3_length: 12; d_call: NA; clone_size: NA; v_call: TRBV19; j_call: TRBJ2-3; cdr3_aa: CASSTYTDTQYF; cdr3_nt: TGTGCCAGTAGTACCTACACAGATACGCAGTATTTT
cdr3_length: 16; d_call: TRBD1; clone_size: NA; v_call: TRBV4-1; j_call: TRBJ1-5; cdr3_aa: CASSQGQGASGQPQHF; cdr3_nt: TGCGCCAGCAGCCAAGGACAGGGGGCGAGTGGTCAGCCCCAGCATTTT
cdr3_length: 13; d_call: NA; clone_size: few; v_call: TRBV2; j_call: TRBJ1-2; cdr3_aa: CASSEDQGNGYTF; cdr3_nt: TGTGCCAGCAGTGAAGACCAGGGGAATGGCTACACCTTC
cdr3_length: 16; d_call: NA; clone_size: few; v_call: TRBV9; j_call: TRBJ2-3; cdr3_aa: CASSVASSLRTDTQYF; cdr3_nt: TGTGCCAGCAGCGTAGCTAGCTCTCTAAGGACAGATACGCAGTATTTT
cdr3_length: 13; d_call: NA; clone_size: NA; v_call: TRBV19; j_call: TRBJ2-1; cdr3_aa: CASSPDLVTEQFF; cdr3_nt: TGTGCCAGTAGCCCCGACCTAGTTACTGAGCAGTTCTTC
cdr3_length: 15; d_call: TRBD2; clone_size: NA; v_call: TRBV30; j_call: TRBJ2-3; cdr3_aa: CAWGRAGGPGDTQYF; cdr3_nt: TGTGCCTGGGGGAGAGCGGGAGGGCCTGGGGATACGCAGTATTTT
cdr3_length: 15; d_call: NA; clone_size: few; v_call: TRBV21-1; j_call: TRBJ2-7; cdr3_aa: CASSKIQAALCEQYF; cdr3_nt: TGTGCCAGCAGCAAAATTCAAGCGGCTCTCTGCGAGCAGTACTTC
cdr3_length: 13; d_call: NA; clone_size: NA; v_call: TRBV4-1; j_call: TRBJ2-7; cdr3_aa: CASSPQEGEAQYF; cdr3_nt: TGCGCCAGCAGCCCGCAGGAAGGGGAGGCGCAGTACTTC
cdr3_length: 13; d_call: NA; clone_size: NA; v_call: TRBV4-1; j_call: TRBJ2-2; cdr3_aa: CASSQKGTGELFF; cdr3_nt: TGCGCCAGCAGCCAAAAGGGGACCGGGGAGCTGTTTTTT
cdr3_length: 14; d_call: NA; clone_size: few; v_call: TRBV18; j_call: TRBJ1-6; cdr3_aa: CASSPGSAGSPLHF; cdr3_nt: TGTGCCAGCTCACCAGGGTCCGCCGGGTCACCCCTCCACTTT
cdr3_length: 13; d_call: NA; clone_size: NA; v_call: TRBV29-1; j_call: TRBJ2-5; cdr3_aa: CSVEPQGPRTQYF; cdr3_nt: TGCAGCGTTGAGCCGCAGGGGCCACGGACCCAGTACTTC
cdr3_length: 13; d_call: TRBD1; clone_size: few; v_call: TRBV5-1; j_call: TRBJ2-3; cdr3_aa: CASSPDRADTQYF; cdr3_nt: TGCGCCAGCAGCCCGGACAGGGCGGATACGCAGTATTTT
cdr3_length: 14; d_call: TRBD1; clone_size: NA; v_call: TRBV27; j_call: TRBJ1-2; cdr3_aa: CASSITGQGYGYTF; cdr3_nt: TGTGCCAGCTCGATCACCGGACAGGGCTATGGCTACACCTTC
cdr3_length: 12; d_call: NA; clone_size: few; v_call: TRBV6-6; j_call: TRBJ2-7; cdr3_aa: CATRQVSYEQYF; cdr3_nt: TGTGCCACCAGACAGGTCTCCTACGAGCAGTACTTC
cdr3_length: 16; d_call: NA; clone_size: NA; v_call: TRBV10-3; j_call: TRBJ2-3; cdr3_aa: CAISGARGGSTDTQYF; cdr3_nt: TGTGCCATCAGTGGGGCTAGAGGGGGTTCAACAGATACGCAGTATTTT